The 23 T cell receptor beta chains below all came from one sample that was sequenced in a study of cytomegalovirus exposure and HLA in healthy donors. Method: immunoSEQ multiplex PCR; TCRdb's copy keeps in-frame clones and lacks some. The table includes roughly 230,000 clones, around 91% detected once. The sample taken for sequencing was PBMCs. Receptor source: a woman aged 25 to 39 in good health and CMV-seronegative.

The chain is built from TRBV7-9 and TRBJ1-5, with unresolved D. The V end lost 0 bases, the J end lost 2 bases, and 8 bases lay between the germline ends. The length of the CDR3 is 15 residues. Germline CDR1 and CDR2: SEHNR and FQNEAQ (reference sequence). CDR3 sequence (DNA): TGTGCCAGCAGCTTAGCCCAGGCGGGCAATCAGCCCCAGCATTTT. Protein sequence: CASSLAQAGNQPQHF. Full variable domain (missing parts from reference TRBV7-9 and TRBJ1-5): DTGVSQNPRHKITKRGQNVTFRCDPISEHNRLYWYRQTLGQGPEFLTYFQNEAQLEKSRLLSDRFSAERPKGSFSTLEIQRTEQGDSAMYLCASSLAQAGNQPQHFGDGTRLSIL.

The chain employs TRBV28 and TRBJ2-7, with D possibly called TRBD1 or TRBD2 (5 bases each). Deletions cut 4 bases from V and 13 bases from J, with 20 bases between. This CDR3 has 13 residues. The germline gives CDR1 MDHEN, CDR2 SYDVKM. The CDR3 is CASSSGTQGGAYF. The CDR3 DNA reads as TGTGCCAGCAGTTCCGGGACCCAGGGCGGTGCTTACTTC.

This clone was observed once. The CDR3 sequence is CASSFYFTGYEQYF. CDR3 in DNA: TGCGCCAGCAGCTTTTATTTTACGGGGTACGAGCAGTACTTC. V gene TRBV5-1 combines with J gene TRBJ2-7; possibly TRBD2 for D (5 bases). This CDR3 contains 14 residues. Trimming pared 2 bases from V and 4 bases from J, leaving 13 bases between. Germline V CDR1 and CDR2: SGHRS, YFSETQ.

The chain carries TRBV5-5 and TRBJ1-2; TRBD1 is a possible D gene (6 bases). CDR1 SGHKS and CDR2 YYEKEE come from the germline V gene (reference sequence). The CDR3 contains 13 residues. V was cut by 1 base and J by 4 bases, with 8 bases left in between. DNA for the CDR3: TGTGCCAGCAGCTTGACAGGGACCTATGGCTACACCTTC. Encoded protein: CASSLTGTYGYTF. Full variable domain (remainder filled in from reference TRBV5-5 and TRBJ1-2): DAGVTQSPTHLIKTRGQQVTLRCSPISGHKSVSWYQQVLGQGPQFIFQYYEKEERGRGNFPDRFSARQFPNYSSELNVNALLLGDSALYLCASSLTGTYGYTFGSGTRLTVV.

This sequence joins TRBV11-3 and TRBJ1-3; TRBD1 might be the D (5 bases). The CDR3 extends over 15 amino acids. Trimming pared 3 bases from V and 1 base from J, leaving 10 bases between. Germline CDR1 and CDR2: SGHNT and YENEEA. The CDR3: CASSLGGPSGNTIYF. CDR3 DNA: TGTGCCAGCAGCTTGGGGGGACCTTCTGGAAACACCATATATTTT.

The V and J genes are TRBV4-3 and TRBJ2-1, with 9 bases lining up with TRBD2. CDR1 LGHNA and CDR2 YSLEER come from the germline V gene. V lost 1 base and J lost 9; bases outside the gene matches: 7. The CDR3 covers 15 residues. CDR3 sequence (DNA): TGCGCCAGCAGCCAAGGCGGGAGGGCCGTCTCTGAGCAGTTCTTC. It specifies CASSQGGRAVSEQFF.

The chain carries TRBV7-9 and TRBJ2-7, with 8 positions matching TRBD2. The germline gives CDR1 SEHNR, CDR2 FQNEAQ (reference sequence). The J segment lost 6 bases and the V segment lost 1 base, leaving 8 bases of the junction unmatched. This CDR3 is 15 amino acids long. Here the CDR3 DNA reads TGTGCCAGCAGCTTAGTAGAAGCGGGAGTGCGCGAGCAGTACTTC. The encoded protein is CASSLVEAGVREQYF.

This chain joins TRBV21-1 and TRBJ1-4. TRBV21-1 is deemed a pseudogene. This CDR3 is built from 11 residues. The CDR3 spells CASSKEEKLFF. The CDR3, as DNA: TGTGCCAGCAGCAAAGAGGAAAAACTGTTTTTT.

This clone came up once. V gene TRBV7-6 combines with J gene TRBJ2-1; 9 bases align to TRBD2. The germline V gene has CDR1 SGHVS and CDR2 FNYEAQ. The J segment lost 0 bases and the V segment lost 5 bases, leaving 11 bases of the junction unmatched. The CDR3 totals 18 residues. CDR3 bases: TGTGCCAGCAGCCTCAAAGCGGGAGGCCTATCCTCCTACAATGAGCAGTTCTTC. Its translation is CASSLKAGGLSSYNEQFF. Full variable domain (remainder filled in from reference TRBV7-6 and TRBJ2-1): GAGVSQSPRYKVTKRGQDVALRCDPISGHVSLYWYRQALGQGPEFLTYFNYEAQQDKSGLPNDRFSAERPEGSISTLTIQRTEQRDSAMYRCASSLKAGGLSSYNEQFFGPGTRLTVL.

This chain links TRBV15 with TRBJ2-2; D perhaps matches TRBD1 (6 bases). The CDR3 has 16 amino acids. Germline V gene lookup returns CDR1 LNHNV and CDR2 YYDKDF (reference sequence). Trimming stripped 3 bases from V and 4 bases from J, with 15 bases between. The CDR3 region has the DNA TGTGCCACCAGCAGGGAGACAGGAATAGGCACCGGGGAGCTGTTTTTT. Its protein is CATSRETGIGTGELFF.

The chain has TRBV10-3 and TRBJ2-3; unclear D gene. CDR3 length: 12 amino acids. Trimming removed 9 bases at V and 6 bases at J, with 13 bases between. CDR1 is ENHRY and CDR2 is SYGVKD in the germline V gene. The CDR3 here is CAIKSIEDTQYF. CDR3 bases: TGTGCCATTAAGAGCATAGAGGATACGCAGTATTTT.

The chain combines TRBV18 with TRBJ1-1, with D maybe TRBD1 (5 bases). This CDR3 contains 16 residues. The V end lost 3 bases, the J end lost 2 bases, and 16 bases lay between the germline ends. Germline CDR1 KGHSH, CDR2 LQKENI. The CDR3 reads CASSPGQGIVNTEAFF. The CDR3 region has the DNA TGTGCCAGCTCACCGGGCCAGGGTATCGTCAACACTGAAGCTTTCTTT.

This chain connects TRBV2 to TRBJ2-1; D remains unclear. From germline, CDR1 is SNHLY and CDR2 FYNNEI. CDR3 size: 14 residues. Trimming removed 5 bases from V and 0 bases from J, with 8 bases in between. CDR3 sequence (DNA): TGTGCCAGCAGTCCCAAGAGCTCCTACAATGAGCAGTTCTTC. It encodes CASSPKSSYNEQFF.

This chain connects TRBV6-1 to TRBJ2-1, with TRBD1 identical over 12 bases. CDR1 is MNHNS, CDR2 SASEGT, per germline. V lost 5 bases, J lost 3 bases, and 11 bases stayed unmatched. The CDR3 covers 18 residues. The CDR3 region is CASSQGTGGTSGYNEQFF. The CDR3 coding sequence is TGTGCCAGCAGTCAAGGGACAGGGGGCACTAGCGGCTACAATGAGCAGTTCTTC.

V is TRBV7-2 and J is TRBJ2-7, with 10 bases that match TRBD1. Germline V gives CDR1 SGHTA, CDR2 FQGNSA. The CDR3 has 14 amino acids. V lost 5 bases to trimming and J lost 3 bases; unmatched junction nucleotides: 4. The CDR3, as DNA: TGTGCCAGCAGCCCGGACAGGGGGAACTACGAGCAGTACTTC. This translates into CASSPDRGNYEQYF.

The rearrangement links TRBV19 to TRBJ2-3; D unresolved. This CDR3 has 14 residues. V lost 5 bases and J lost 2, with 11 bases in between. Looked up from germline, CDR1 is LNHDA and CDR2 is SQIVND (reference sequence). The CDR3 sequence: CASSVDGVTDTQYF. In DNA form, the CDR3 reads TGTGCCAGTAGTGTCGACGGCGTCACAGATACGCAGTATTTT. Drawing the rest from reference TRBV19 and TRBJ2-3, the complete variable domain is DGGITQSPKYLFRKEGQNVTLSCEQNLNHDAMYWYRQDPGQGLRLIYYSQIVNDFQKGDIAEGYSVSREKKESFPLTVTSAQKNPTAFYLCASSVDGVTDTQYFGPGTRLTVL.

The J gene is TRBJ2-1, the V gene TRBV27; the D is unclear. From germline, CDR1 is MNHEY and CDR2 SMNVEV (reference sequence). The CDR3 extends over 14 amino acids. V lost 6 bases, J lost 4 bases, and 13 bases lay in between. Here the CDR3 reads CASRYGTGYNEQFF. The CDR3 nucleotides are TGTGCCAGCAGGTACGGCACGGGTTACAATGAGCAGTTCTTC.

This rearrangement joins TRBV18 to TRBJ2-7; tentatively, D is TRBD1 (5 bases). The germline gives CDR1 KGHSH, CDR2 LQKENI. The CDR3 consists of 13 residues. Between the trimmed V and J ends, which lost 0 bases and 5 bases, there was a span of 8 bases. This CDR3 is CASSPPPGNEQYF. In nucleotides, the CDR3 is TGTGCCAGCTCACCACCGCCAGGGAACGAGCAGTACTTC.

This rearrangement joins TRBV6-6 to TRBJ1-1; 12 bases match TRBD1. Germline CDR1 MNHNY, CDR2 SVGAGI (reference sequence). V gave up 7 bases and J gave up 4 bases; unmatched junction bases: 10. The CDR3 length is 16 residues. The chain's CDR3 is CASTWGQGAMGTEAFF. CDR3 coding DNA: TGTGCCAGCACTTGGGGACAGGGGGCAATGGGCACTGAAGCTTTCTTT.

The rearrangement uses TRBV15 and TRBJ2-7; D is ambiguous. The CDR3 has 16 residues. CDR1 is LNHNV and CDR2 is YYDKDF in the germline V gene (reference sequence). V gave up 0 bases and J gave up 6 bases, with 18 bases separating them. The CDR3 spells CATSRDPPRVGVEQYF. The CDR3 nucleotides are TGTGCCACCAGCAGAGATCCTCCCCGTGTTGGGGTCGAGCAGTACTTC.

V and J are TRBV6-1 and TRBJ2-1; no reliable D call. Germline V CDR1 and CDR2: MNHNS, SASEGT. Trimming removed 3 bases at V and 0 bases at J, with 9 bases between. The CDR3 is 15 residues long. As DNA, the CDR3 is TGTGCCAGCAGTGACGCCAGGTTCTCCTACAATGAGCAGTTCTTC. Amino acids: CASSDARFSYNEQFF.

Note on this clone: In the same sample, other DNA sequences code for this CDR3. The chain recombines TRBV18 with TRBJ2-7; the match to TRBD1 covers 10 bases. With V trimmed by 3 bases and J by 3 bases, 2 bases remained unmatched. The length of the CDR3 is 14 residues. Germline V gene data show CDR1 as KGHSH and CDR2 as LQKENI. CDR3: CASSPRDRGYEQYF. The DNA of the CDR3 is TGTGCCAGCTCACCTAGGGACAGGGGCTACGAGCAGTACTTC.

The chain couples TRBV9 to TRBJ2-1; the D gene is possibly TRBD2 (5 bases). This CDR3 region has 13 residues. CDR1 and CDR2 from the germline V gene are SGDLS and YYNGEE. V lost 3 bases to trimming and J lost 9 bases, with 13 bases between them. CDR3 in amino acids: CASSASDWSEQFF. Written as DNA, the CDR3 is TGTGCCAGCAGCGCCTCGGACTGGAGTGAGCAGTTCTTC.